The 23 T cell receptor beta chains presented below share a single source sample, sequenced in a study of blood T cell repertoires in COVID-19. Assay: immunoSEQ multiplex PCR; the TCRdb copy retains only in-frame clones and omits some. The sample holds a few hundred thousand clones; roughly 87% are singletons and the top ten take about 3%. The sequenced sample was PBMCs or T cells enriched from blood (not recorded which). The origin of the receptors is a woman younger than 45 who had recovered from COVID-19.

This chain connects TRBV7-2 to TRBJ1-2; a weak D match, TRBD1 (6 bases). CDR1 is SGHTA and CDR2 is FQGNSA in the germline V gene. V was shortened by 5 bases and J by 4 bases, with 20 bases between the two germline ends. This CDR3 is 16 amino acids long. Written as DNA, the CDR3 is TGTGCCAGCAGCCCCCCGGGCAAGGGGGGGCCCTATGGCTACACCTTC. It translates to CASSPPGKGGPYGYTF.

CDR3 sequence reads: CASSESKRGVKSDTQYF. The DNA of the CDR3 is TGTGCCAGCAGTGAATCAAAGCGGGGGGTGAAGTCAGATACGCAGTATTTT. The genes are TRBV2 and TRBJ2-3; TRBD2 agrees at 9 bases. The CDR3 is made up of 17 amino acids. Trimming removed 2 bases from V and 4 bases from J; junction bases left unmatched: 10. Germline loops: CDR1 SNHLY, CDR2 FYNNEI.

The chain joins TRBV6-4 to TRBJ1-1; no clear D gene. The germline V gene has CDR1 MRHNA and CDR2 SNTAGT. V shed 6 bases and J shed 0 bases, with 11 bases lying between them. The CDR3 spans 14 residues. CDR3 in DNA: TGTGCCAGCAGCGACACGAGTCTGAACACTGAAGCTTTCTTT. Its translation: CASSDTSLNTEAFF.

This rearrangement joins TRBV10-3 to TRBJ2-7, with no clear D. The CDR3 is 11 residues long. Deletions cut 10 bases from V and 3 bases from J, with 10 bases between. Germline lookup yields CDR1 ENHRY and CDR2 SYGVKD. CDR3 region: CATTVDYEQYF. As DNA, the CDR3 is TGTGCCACCACAGTAGACTACGAGCAGTACTTC.

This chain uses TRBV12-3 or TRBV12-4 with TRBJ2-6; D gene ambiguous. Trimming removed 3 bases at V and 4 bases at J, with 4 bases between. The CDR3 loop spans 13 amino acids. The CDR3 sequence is CASSFKGANVLTF. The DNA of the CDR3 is TGTGCCAGCAGTTTTAAAGGGGCCAACGTCCTGACTTTC.

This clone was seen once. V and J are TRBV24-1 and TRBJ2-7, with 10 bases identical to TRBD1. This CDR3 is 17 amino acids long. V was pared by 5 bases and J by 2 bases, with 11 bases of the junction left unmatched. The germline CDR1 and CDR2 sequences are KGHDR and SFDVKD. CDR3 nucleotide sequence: TGTGCCACCAGTGCCTTAACAGACAGGGGGCTCGCCTACGAGCAGTACTTC. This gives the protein CATSALTDRGLAYEQYF.

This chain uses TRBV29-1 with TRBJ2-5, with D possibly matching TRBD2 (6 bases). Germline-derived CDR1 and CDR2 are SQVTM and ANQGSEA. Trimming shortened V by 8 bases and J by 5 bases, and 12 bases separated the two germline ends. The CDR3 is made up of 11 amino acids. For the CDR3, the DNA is TGCAGCACCAGGGCGGGGGAGACCCAGTACTTC. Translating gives CSTRAGETQYF.

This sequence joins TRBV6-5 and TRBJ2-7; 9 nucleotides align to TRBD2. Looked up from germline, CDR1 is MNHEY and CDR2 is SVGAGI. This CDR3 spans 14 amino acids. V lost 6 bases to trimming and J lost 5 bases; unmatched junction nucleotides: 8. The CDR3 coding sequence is TGTGCCAGCAGAAAAATTAGCGGGAGTGACGAGCAGTACTTC. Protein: CASRKISGSDEQYF.

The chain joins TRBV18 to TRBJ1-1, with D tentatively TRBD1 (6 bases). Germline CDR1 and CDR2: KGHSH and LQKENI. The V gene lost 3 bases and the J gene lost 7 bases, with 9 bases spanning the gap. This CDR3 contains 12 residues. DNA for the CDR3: TGTGCCAGCTCACCCTTACAGGGTGAAGCTTTCTTT. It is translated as CASSPLQGEAFF.

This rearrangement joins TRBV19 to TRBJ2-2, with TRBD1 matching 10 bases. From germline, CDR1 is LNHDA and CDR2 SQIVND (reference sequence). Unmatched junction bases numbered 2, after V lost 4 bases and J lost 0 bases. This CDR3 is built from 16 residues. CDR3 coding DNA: TGTGCCAGTAGTAGACAGGGGGCCCCGAACACCGGGGAGCTGTTTTTT. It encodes CASSRQGAPNTGELFF.

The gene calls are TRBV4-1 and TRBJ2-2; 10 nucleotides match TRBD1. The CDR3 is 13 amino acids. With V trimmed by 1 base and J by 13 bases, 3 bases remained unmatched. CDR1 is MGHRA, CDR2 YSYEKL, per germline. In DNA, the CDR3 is TGCGCCAGCAGCCAAGTAGACAGGGGGCGGCTGTTTTTT. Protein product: CASSQVDRGRLFF.

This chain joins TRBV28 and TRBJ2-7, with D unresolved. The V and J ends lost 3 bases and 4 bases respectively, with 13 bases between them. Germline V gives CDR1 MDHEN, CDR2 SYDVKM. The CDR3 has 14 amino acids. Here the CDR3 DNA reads TGTGCCAGCAGTTTCGGTCAGCAGCGATACGAGCAGTACTTC. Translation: CASSFGQQRYEQYF.

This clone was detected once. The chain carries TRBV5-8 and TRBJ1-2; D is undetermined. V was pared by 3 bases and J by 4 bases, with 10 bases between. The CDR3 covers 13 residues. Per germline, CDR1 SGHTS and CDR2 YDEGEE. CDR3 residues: CASSWALTYGYTF. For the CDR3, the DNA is TGTGCCAGCAGCTGGGCTCTGACCTATGGCTACACCTTC. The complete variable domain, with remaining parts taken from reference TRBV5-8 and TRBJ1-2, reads EAGVTQSPTHLIKTRGQQATLRCSPISGHTSVYWYQQALGLGLQFLLWYDEGEERNRGNFPPRFSGRQFPNYSSELNVNALELEDSALYLCASSWALTYGYTFGSGTRLTVV.

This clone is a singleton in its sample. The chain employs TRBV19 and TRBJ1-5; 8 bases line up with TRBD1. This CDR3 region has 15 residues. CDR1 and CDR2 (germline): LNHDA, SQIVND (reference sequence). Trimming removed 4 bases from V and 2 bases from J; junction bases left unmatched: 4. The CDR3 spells CASSTDRVGNQPQHF. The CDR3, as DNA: TGTGCCAGTAGTACGGACAGGGTAGGCAATCAGCCCCAGCATTTT.

In DNA, the CDR3 is TGTGCCAGTAGTATAACAGGGGGCTTTTTGACTGAAGCTTTCTTT. Translating gives CASSITGGFLTEAFF. The chain couples TRBV19 to TRBJ1-1; TRBD1 matches 9 bases. This CDR3 has 15 amino acids. V was pared by 2 bases and J by 5 bases, with 6 bases of the junction left unmatched. Germline V CDR1 and CDR2: LNHDA, SQIVND (reference sequence).

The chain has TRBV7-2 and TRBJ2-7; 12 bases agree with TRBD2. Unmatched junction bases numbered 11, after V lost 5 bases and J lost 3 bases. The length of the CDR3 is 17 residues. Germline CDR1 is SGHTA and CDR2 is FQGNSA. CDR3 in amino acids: CASSQATSGSLIYEQYF. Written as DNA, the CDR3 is TGTGCCAGCAGCCAGGCGACTAGCGGGAGTCTAATCTACGAGCAGTACTTC.

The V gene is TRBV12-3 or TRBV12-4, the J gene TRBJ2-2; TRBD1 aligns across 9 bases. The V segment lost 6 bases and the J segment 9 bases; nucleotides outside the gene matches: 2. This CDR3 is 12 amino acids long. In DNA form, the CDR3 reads TGTGCCAGCAGGGACAGGGGTTGGGAGCTGTTTTTT. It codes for CASRDRGWELFF.

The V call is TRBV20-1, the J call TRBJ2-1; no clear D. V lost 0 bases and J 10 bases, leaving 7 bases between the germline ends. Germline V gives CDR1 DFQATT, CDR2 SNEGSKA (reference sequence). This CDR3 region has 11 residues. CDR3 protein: CSARDTGEQFF. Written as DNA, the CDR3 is TGCAGTGCTAGAGATACCGGGGAGCAGTTCTTC.

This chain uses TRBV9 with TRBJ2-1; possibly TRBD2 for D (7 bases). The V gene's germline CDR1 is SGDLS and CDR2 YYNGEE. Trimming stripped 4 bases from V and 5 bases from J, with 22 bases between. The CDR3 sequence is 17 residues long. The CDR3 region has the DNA TGTGCCAGCAGCCACAGGCGGGGGCTAGCGGTCGACAATGAGCAGTTCTTC. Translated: CASSHRRGLAVDNEQFF.

This chain's CDR3 is CASSLSGITYEQYF. In DNA, the CDR3 is TGTGCCAGCAGTTTGAGCGGGATTACCTACGAGCAGTACTTC. V gene TRBV28 combines with J gene TRBJ2-7; 7 bases map to TRBD2. J lost 2 bases, V lost 3 bases, and 4 bases had no gene match. The V gene's germline CDR1 is MDHEN and CDR2 SYDVKM. This CDR3 has 14 residues.

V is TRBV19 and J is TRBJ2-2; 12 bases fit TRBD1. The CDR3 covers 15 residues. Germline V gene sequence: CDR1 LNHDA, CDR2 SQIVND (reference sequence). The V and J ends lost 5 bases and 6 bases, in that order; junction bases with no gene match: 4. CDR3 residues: CASSRDRGRSGELFF. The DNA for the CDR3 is TGTGCCAGTAGTCGGGACAGGGGGCGCTCCGGGGAGCTGTTTTTT.

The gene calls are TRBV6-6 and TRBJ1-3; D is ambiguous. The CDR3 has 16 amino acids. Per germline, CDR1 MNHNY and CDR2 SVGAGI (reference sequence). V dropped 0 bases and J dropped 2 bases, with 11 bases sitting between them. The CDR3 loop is CASSYSLGRTGNTIYF. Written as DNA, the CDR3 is TGTGCCAGCAGTTACTCGCTGGGGAGGACTGGAAACACCATATATTTT.

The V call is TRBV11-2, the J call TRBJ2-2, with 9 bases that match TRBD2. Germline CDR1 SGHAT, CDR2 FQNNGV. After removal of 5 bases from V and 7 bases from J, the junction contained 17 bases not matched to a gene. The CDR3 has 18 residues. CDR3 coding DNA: TGTGCCAGCAGCCCGGTTCCCCGTAGCGGGAGAATGGGCGGGGAGCTGTTTTTT. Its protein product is CASSPVPRSGRMGGELFF.